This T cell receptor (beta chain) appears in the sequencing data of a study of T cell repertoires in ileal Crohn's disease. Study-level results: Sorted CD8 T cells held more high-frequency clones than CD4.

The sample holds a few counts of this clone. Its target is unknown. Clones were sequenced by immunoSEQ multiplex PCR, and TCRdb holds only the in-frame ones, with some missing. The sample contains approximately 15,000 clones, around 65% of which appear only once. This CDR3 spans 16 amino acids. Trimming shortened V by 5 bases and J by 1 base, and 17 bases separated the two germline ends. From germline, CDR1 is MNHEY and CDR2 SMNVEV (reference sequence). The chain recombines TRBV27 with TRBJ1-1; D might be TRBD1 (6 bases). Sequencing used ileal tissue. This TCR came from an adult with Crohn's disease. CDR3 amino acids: CASSVGTRTTNTEAFF. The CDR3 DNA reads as TGTGCCAGCAGTGTCGGGACACGGACGACGAACACTGAAGCTTTCTTT.